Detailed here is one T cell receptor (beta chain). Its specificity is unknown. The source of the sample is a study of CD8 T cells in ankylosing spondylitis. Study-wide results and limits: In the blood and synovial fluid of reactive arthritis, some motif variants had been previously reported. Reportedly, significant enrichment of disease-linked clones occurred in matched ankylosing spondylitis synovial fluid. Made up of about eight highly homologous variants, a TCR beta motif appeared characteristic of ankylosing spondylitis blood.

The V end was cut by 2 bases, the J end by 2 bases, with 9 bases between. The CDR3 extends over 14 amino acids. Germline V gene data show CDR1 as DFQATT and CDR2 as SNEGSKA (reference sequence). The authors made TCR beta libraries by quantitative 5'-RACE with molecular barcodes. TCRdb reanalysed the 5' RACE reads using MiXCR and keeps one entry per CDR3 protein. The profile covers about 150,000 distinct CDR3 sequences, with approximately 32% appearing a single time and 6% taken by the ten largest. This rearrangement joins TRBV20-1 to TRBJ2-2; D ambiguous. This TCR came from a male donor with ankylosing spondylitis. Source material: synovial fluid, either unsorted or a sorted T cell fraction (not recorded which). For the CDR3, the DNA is TGCAGTGCTAGACTTCGCCCTAACACCGGGGAGCTGTTTTTT. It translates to CSARLRPNTGELFF.